Each of the 5 T cell receptor beta chains below was sequenced from the same sample in a study of neurological immune-mediated disorders. Using its own MiXCR run on the 5' RACE reads, TCRdb lists one record per CDR3 protein. The sample shows 95,000 to 110,000 distinct CDR3 sequences, about 10% of them seen only once. As to time point: longitudinal time-point 3. Source material: PBMCs. These receptor sequences come from a female donor with HTLV-1-associated myelopathy (HAM/TSP).

In regard to this clonotype: A much bigger clone sits one base away, suggesting this may be a read error. The J gene is TRBJ2-7, the V gene TRBV5-1; D is undetermined. Germline CDR1 reads SGHRS; CDR2 reads YFSETQ. The CDR3 contains 13 residues. This CDR3 is CASSQRPRYERYF. Written as DNA, the CDR3 is TGCGCCAGCAGCCAGAGGCCCCGTTACGAGCGGTACTTC.

This clonotype was counted a few times. A much larger clone differs by one base, so this may be a read error. V gene TRBV12-3 or TRBV12-4 combines with J gene TRBJ2-3; D is perhaps TRBD2 (6 bases). The CDR3 extends over 16 amino acids. Trimming removed 6 bases at V and 2 bases at J, with 18 bases between. This CDR3 is CASSTRRRTNTDTQYF. The CDR3 DNA reads TGTGCCAGCAGCACGCGACGACGGACTAACACAGATACGCAGTATTTT.

This clonotype was counted many times. The V and J genes are TRBV5-1 and TRBJ1-4; perhaps TRBD1 as D (5 bases). This CDR3 has 15 amino acids. Germline V lookup: CDR1 SGHRS, CDR2 YFSETQ. Trimming removed 4 bases from V and 5 bases from J, with 15 bases in between. The CDR3 DNA reads TGCGCCAGCAGCCAGGGACGGTACCCGAATGAAAAACTGTTTTTT. As protein: CASSQGRYPNEKLFF.

J is TRBJ2-7 and V is TRBV5-1; D may be TRBD1 or TRBD2 (5 bases each). Germline V lookup: CDR1 SGHRS, CDR2 YFSETQ. This CDR3 region has 14 residues. Deletions cut 2 bases from V and 4 bases from J, with 13 bases between. CDR3 nucleotide sequence: TGCGCCAGCAGCTTAAGGGACGGAGAATACGAGCAGTACTTC. As protein: CASSLRDGEYEQYF. The full variable domain, in which reference TRBV5-1 and TRBJ2-7 provide the parts outside the CDR3, is KAGVTQTPRYLIKTRGQQVTLSCSPISGHRSVSWYQQTPGQGLQFLFEYFSETQRNKGNFPGRFSGRQFSNSRSEMNVSTLELGDSALYLCASSLRDGEYEQYFGPGTRLTVT.

This clonotype came up many times. This chain joins TRBV10-3 and TRBJ2-5; 8 bases are shared with TRBD1. V dropped 5 bases and J dropped 5; count of bases not matched to a gene: 1. The CDR3 length is 12 residues. Germline-derived CDR1 and CDR2 are ENHRY and SYGVKD. DNA for the CDR3: TGTGCCATCAGTCAGGGGGCTGAGACCCAGTACTTC. It codes for CAISQGAETQYF.